A selection of T cell receptor beta chains follows, all from one sample in a study of identifying expanded T cells in peripheral blood. Produced via immunoSEQ multiplex PCR; TCRdb's table is partial and in-frame only. This sample has roughly 78,000 clones, with roughly nine tenths found just once. The material sequenced was blood. The receptors were gathered from a person aged 18 to 75 in good health. CDR3s include the opening cysteine and the closing phenylalanine or tryptophan. Each record gives: D gene, J gene, clone size, V gene, CDR3 length, CDR3 protein, CDR3 DNA. A D gene is named only where the DNA matches it firmly. Clone size is shown for a subset of rows, as once, few, many or a class of expanded clone.

>-|TRBJ2-4|-|TRBV6-6|16
CASTVTRGTGGGIQYF
TGTGCCAGCACTGTTACTCGGGGGACCGGTGGCGGCATTCAGTACTTC
>-|TRBJ2-7|-|TRBV20-1|11
CSATNSYEQYF
TGCAGTGCTACGAACTCCTACGAGCAGTACTTC
>-|TRBJ1-1|-|TRBV29-1|12
CSVGLGETEAFF
TGCAGCGTTGGATTGGGGGAAACTGAAGCTTTCTTT
>-|TRBJ1-6|few|TRBV6-5|14
CASSSGPYNSALHF
TGTGCCAGCAGCTCGGGACCATATAATTCGGCCCTCCACTTT
>TRBD1|TRBJ2-7|-|TRBV27|14
CASSLTGLSYEQYF
TGTGCCAGCAGTTTGACAGGGCTCTCCTACGAGCAGTACTTC
>TRBD2|TRBJ2-1|-|TRBV29-1|14
CSFFGTSGTNEQFF
TGCAGCTTCTTCGGGACTAGCGGGACCAATGAGCAGTTCTTC
>-|TRBJ2-7|-|TRBV21-1|15
CASSKFGTGNNEQYF
-
>-|TRBJ2-1|few|TRBV4-3|13
CASSQEWNDEQFF
TGCGCCAGCAGCCAAGAATGGAATGATGAGCAGTTCTTC
>TRBD1|TRBJ2-1|-|TRBV4-3|14
CASSLRDRGYEQFF
TGCGCCAGCAGCCTCCGGGACAGGGGCTATGAGCAGTTCTTC
>-|TRBJ2-7|-|TRBV11-3|13
CASSRGSDYEQYF
TGTGCCAGCAGCCGGGGGTCAGACTACGAGCAGTACTTC
>TRBD2|TRBJ2-3|-|TRBV9|15
CASSDSGRPTDTQYF
TGTGCCAGCAGCGATAGCGGGAGGCCCACAGATACGCAGTATTTT
>-|TRBJ1-3|-|TRBV30|16
CAWSSTRTSFGNTIYF
TGTGCCTGGAGTTCTACACGGACCTCCTTTGGAAACACCATATATTTT
>-|TRBJ1-2|-|TRBV5-1|14
CASSLIPGNYGYTF
TGCGCCAGCAGCTTGATCCCGGGTAACTATGGCTACACCTTC
>-|TRBJ2-2|-|TRBV9|15
CASSETGRPSGELFF
TGTGCCAGCAGCGAAACAGGGAGACCGTCCGGGGAGCTGTTTTTT
>TRBD1|TRBJ1-4|-|TRBV19|15
CASSIGTGGYEKLFF
TGTGCCAGTAGTATTGGGACAGGGGGCTATGAAAAACTGTTTTTT
>TRBD1|TRBJ2-7|once|TRBV12-5|13
CASGLDRGYEQYF
TGTGCTAGTGGTCTGGACAGGGGGTACGAGCAGTACTTC
>-|TRBJ1-1|-|TRBV2|13
CASRGTPAGRAFF
TGTGCCAGCAGAGGGACCCCAGCAGGGAGGGCTTTCTTT
>-|TRBJ1-1|-|TRBV4-1|17
CASSHDKRGHSNTEAFF
TGCGCCAGCAGCCACGACAAACGGGGGCATTCGAACACTGAAGCTTTCTTT
>TRBD2|TRBJ2-7|-|TRBV5-1|15
CASSSLAGVSYEQYF
TGCGCCAGCAGCTCACTAGCGGGGGTCTCCTACGAGCAGTACTTC
>TRBD1|TRBJ1-2|few|TRBV10-3|14
CAISAAGGGNGYTF
TGTGCCATCAGTGCAGCAGGGGGCGGAAATGGCTACACCTTC
>-|TRBJ1-2|once|TRBV29-1|12
CSTHGGDYGYTF
TGCAGCACCCACGGGGGAGACTATGGCTACACCTTC
>TRBD2|TRBJ2-7|once|TRBV6-5|14
CASSLAGGTYEQYF
TGTGCCAGCAGCCTAGCGGGGGGAACCTACGAGCAGTACTTC
>-|TRBJ1-5|-|TRBV10-3|13
CAISESVNQPQHF
TGTGCCATCAGTGAGTCCGTAAATCAGCCCCAGCATTTT
>TRBD2|TRBJ2-5|-|TRBV4-3|16
CASSRETSGGQETQYF
TGCGCCAGCAGCCGAGAGACTAGCGGGGGGCAAGAGACCCAGTACTTC
>-|TRBJ2-7|-|TRBV11-2|18
CASSLPYFSDTESYEQYF
TGTGCCAGCAGCTTACCGTACTTCTCGGACACTGAAAGCTACGAGCAGTACTTC
>TRBD2|TRBJ2-1|-|TRBV14|21
CASSQGWTGTTSGRIYNEQFF
TGTGCCAGCAGCCAAGGGTGGACAGGAACGACTAGCGGGAGGATTTACAATGAGCAGTTCTTC
>-|TRBJ2-1|-|TRBV7-9|16
CASSLRNSASLNEQFF
TGTGCCAGCAGCTTAAGGAACTCTGCCTCACTAAATGAGCAGTTCTTC
>-|TRBJ1-2|-|TRBV5-1|13
CASSLGQAAGYTF
TGCGCCAGCAGCTTGGGTCAGGCGGCGGGCTACACCTTC
>-|TRBJ1-5|-|TRBV7-8|14
CASSLAPGNQPQHF
TGTGCCAGCAGCTTAGCTCCAGGCAATCAGCCCCAGCATTTT
>-|TRBJ2-7|-|TRBV30|12
CAWSSDGYEQYF
TGTGCCTGGAGTTCCGATGGTTACGAGCAGTACTTC
>TRBD2|TRBJ2-3|-|TRBV18|16
CASSRLPSGPTDTQYF
TGTGCCAGCTCCCGCCTACCTAGCGGGCCCACAGATACGCAGTATTTT
>-|TRBJ1-1|-|TRBV6-1|18
CASSEGGRRGALSTEAFF
TGTGCCAGCAGTGAAGGGGGTCGCAGGGGTGCCCTGAGCACTGAAGCTTTCTTT
>-|TRBJ2-1|once|TRBV7-2|12
CASSLARNEQFF
TGTGCCAGCAGCTTAGCGCGGAATGAGCAGTTCTTC
>-|TRBJ1-2|once|TRBV2|10
CASSEGPPTF
TGTGCCAGCAGTGAAGGTCCCCCCACCTTC
>TRBD1|TRBJ1-4|-|TRBV10-3|14
CAIASTGGAEKLFF
TGTGCCATCGCATCTACAGGGGGTGCTGAAAAACTGTTTTTT
>-|TRBJ2-7|-|TRBV6-1|12
CASRGSSYEQYF
TGTGCCAGCAGGGGAAGCTCCTACGAGCAGTACTTC
>TRBD2|TRBJ2-5|-|TRBV7-9|16
CASTRGLAGYEETQYF
TGTGCCAGCACGAGAGGGCTAGCGGGCTACGAAGAGACCCAGTACTTC
>-|TRBJ2-7|-|TRBV7-2|15
CASSLSGSGTYEQYF
TGTGCCAGCAGCTTAAGTGGGAGTGGGACCTACGAGCAGTACTTC
>-|TRBJ2-4|-|TRBV5-8|15
CASSFESGYSNIQYF
TGTGCCAGCAGCTTCGAGTCCGGGTATAGCAACATTCAGTACTTC
>-|TRBJ2-2|-|TRBV7-2|14
CASSRGGLAGELFF
TGTGCCAGCAGCCGAGGAGGTTTGGCCGGGGAGCTGTTTTTT
>TRBD2|TRBJ2-1|-|TRBV5-6|14
CASRTQTGGNEQFF
TGTGCCAGCAGGACCCAAACGGGAGGGAATGAGCAGTTCTTC
>-|TRBJ2-7|once|TRBV19|13
CASSPGGTQEQYF
TGTGCCAGTAGTCCCGGCGGGACTCAAGAGCAGTACTTC
>TRBD1|TRBJ2-7|-|TRBV7-9|13
CASSPGTGYEQYF
TGTGCCAGCAGCCCCGGGACAGGTTACGAGCAGTACTTC
>TRBD2|TRBJ2-3|-|TRBV7-2|15
CASSLAGGPADTQYF
TGTGCCAGCAGCTTGGCGGGGGGGCCCGCAGATACGCAGTATTTT
>TRBD1|TRBJ2-5|-|TRBV15|12
CATSQQGETQYF
TGTGCCACCAGCCAACAGGGGGAGACCCAGTACTTC
>-|TRBJ2-2|once|TRBV10-3|15
CAISFGQTNTGELFF
TGTGCCATCAGTTTTGGACAGACGAACACCGGGGAGCTGTTTTTT
>TRBD2|TRBJ2-7|-|TRBV18|16
CASSPLGLAGAYEQYF
TGTGCCAGCTCACCTCTGGGACTAGCGGGAGCCTACGAGCAGTACTTC
>-|TRBJ2-7|-|TRBV30|12
CAWSVVTPQQYF
TGTGCCTGGAGTGTGGTTACCCCACAGCAGTACTTC
>-|TRBJ2-5|-|TRBV6-6|13
CASSTTGRETQYF
TGTGCCAGCAGTACTACAGGGAGAGAGACCCAGTACTTC
>-|TRBJ2-1|-|TRBV5-1|17
CASSSGRQPSSYNEQFF
TGCGCCAGCAGCTCGGGCAGACAGCCGAGCTCCTACAATGAGCAGTTCTTC
>-|TRBJ1-1|-|TRBV18|14
CASSPPALNTEAFF
TGTGCCAGCTCACCACCGGCCCTGAACACTGAAGCTTTCTTT
>-|TRBJ2-3|-|TRBV11-3|13
CASSFRPTDTQYF
TGTGCCAGCAGCTTCCGACCCACAGATACGCAGTATTTT
>-|TRBJ1-2|-|TRBV7-2|12
CASSLGGAGYTF
TGTGCCAGCAGCTTAGGAGGGGCTGGCTACACCTTC
>-|TRBJ2-1|-|TRBV7-9|15
CASYHSGSSYNEQFF
TGTGCCAGCTATCACTCGGGGAGCTCCTACAATGAGCAGTTCTTC
>TRBD1|TRBJ1-5|-|TRBV30|13
CAWATGGNQPQHF
TGTGCCTGGGCTACAGGGGGCAATCAGCCCCAGCATTTT
>TRBD1|TRBJ1-4|-|TRBV2|15
CASRGRDRGDEKLFF
TGTGCCAGCAGGGGTCGGGACAGGGGAGACGAAAAACTGTTTTTT
>-|TRBJ1-1|-|TRBV11-1|12
CASSLNRYEAFF
TGTGCCAGCAGCTTAAACAGATATGAAGCTTTCTTT